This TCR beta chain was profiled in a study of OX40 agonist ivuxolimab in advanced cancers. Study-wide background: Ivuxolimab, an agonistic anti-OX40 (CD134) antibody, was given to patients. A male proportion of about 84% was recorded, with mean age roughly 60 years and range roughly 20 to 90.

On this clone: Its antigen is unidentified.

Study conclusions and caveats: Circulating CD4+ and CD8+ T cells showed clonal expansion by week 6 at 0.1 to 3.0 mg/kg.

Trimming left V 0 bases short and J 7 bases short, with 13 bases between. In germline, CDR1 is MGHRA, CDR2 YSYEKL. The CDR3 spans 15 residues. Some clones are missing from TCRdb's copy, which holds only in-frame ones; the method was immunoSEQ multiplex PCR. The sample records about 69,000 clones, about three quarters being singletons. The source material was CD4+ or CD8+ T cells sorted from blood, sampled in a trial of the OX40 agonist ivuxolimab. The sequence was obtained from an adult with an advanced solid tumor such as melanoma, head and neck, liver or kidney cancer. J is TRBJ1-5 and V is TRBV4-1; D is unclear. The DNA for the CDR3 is TGCGCCAGCAGCCAAGAAGCGGCAGTGGGACAGCCCCAGCATTTT. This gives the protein CASSQEAAVGQPQHF.